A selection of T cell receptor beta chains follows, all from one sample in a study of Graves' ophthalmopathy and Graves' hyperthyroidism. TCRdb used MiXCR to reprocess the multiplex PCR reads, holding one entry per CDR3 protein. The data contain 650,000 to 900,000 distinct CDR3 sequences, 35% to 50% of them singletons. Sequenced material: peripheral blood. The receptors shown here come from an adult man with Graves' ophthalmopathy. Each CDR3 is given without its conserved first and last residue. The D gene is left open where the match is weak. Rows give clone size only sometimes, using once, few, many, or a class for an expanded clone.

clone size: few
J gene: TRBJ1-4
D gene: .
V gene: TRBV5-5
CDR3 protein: ASSRTDGQGEKLF

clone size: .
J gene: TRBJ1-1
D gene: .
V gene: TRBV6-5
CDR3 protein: ASKAGGGTEAF

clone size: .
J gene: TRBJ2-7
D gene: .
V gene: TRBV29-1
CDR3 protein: SVGQLSSYEQY

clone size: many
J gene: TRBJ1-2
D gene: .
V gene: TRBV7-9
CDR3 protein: ASSLETNYGYT

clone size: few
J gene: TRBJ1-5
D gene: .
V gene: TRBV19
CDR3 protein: ASSIEGSRTYQPQH

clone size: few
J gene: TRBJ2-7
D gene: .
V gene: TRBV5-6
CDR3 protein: ASSPQGGEQY

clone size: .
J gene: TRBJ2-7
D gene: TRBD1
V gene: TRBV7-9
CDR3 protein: ASSPSGTGGDYEQY

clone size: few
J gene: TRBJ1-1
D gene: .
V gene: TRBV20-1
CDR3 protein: SASEDSWNTEAF

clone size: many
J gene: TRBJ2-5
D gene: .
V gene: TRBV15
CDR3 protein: ATSRDVGSETQY

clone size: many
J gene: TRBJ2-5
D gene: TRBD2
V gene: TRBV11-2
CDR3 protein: ASSLSTSGEETQY

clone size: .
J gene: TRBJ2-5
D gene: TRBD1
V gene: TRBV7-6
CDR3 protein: ASTEGAGRETQY

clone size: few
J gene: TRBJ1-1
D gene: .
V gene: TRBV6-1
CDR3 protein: ASSEIGVNTEAF

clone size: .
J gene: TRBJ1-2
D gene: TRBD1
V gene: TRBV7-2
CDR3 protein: ASSLGQGASNYGYT